A single sample is the source of the 30 T cell receptor beta chains below, sequenced in a study of T cells in Graves' hyperthyroidism and ophthalmopathy. Amplified regions were TCR beta CDR3 sequences from RNA transcripts. TCR CDR3 underwent first-round RT-PCR with the HTBI primer set. TCRdb re-analysed the multiplex PCR reads in MiXCR, keeping a single row per CDR3 protein. Here the sample spans hundreds of thousands of distinct CDR3 sequences, under 15% being singletons. Sequenced input: blood. These receptors came from a young man with Graves' ophthalmopathy.

The V gene is TRBV6-2 or TRBV6-3, the J gene TRBJ1-2; possibly TRBD1 for D (6 bases). The germline V gene has CDR1 MNHEY and CDR2 SVGEGT. The CDR3 loop spans 16 amino acids. The germline V and J ends were trimmed by 0 bases and 3 bases, with 14 bases remaining between them. As DNA, the CDR3 is TGTGCCAGCAGTTACTCGATCACAGGGACATACTATGGCTACACCTTC. Residues: CASSYSITGTYYGYTF.

The chain has TRBV7-2 and TRBJ2-5; D not certain. Trimming removed 5 bases at V and 0 bases at J, with 4 bases between. This CDR3 spans 12 amino acids. Germline V CDR1 and CDR2: SGHTA, FQGNSA. This CDR3 is CASSHYQETQYF. In DNA, the CDR3 is TGTGCCAGCAGCCATTACCAAGAGACCCAGTACTTC.

This sequence joins TRBV6-1 and TRBJ1-2, with no clear D. V lost 8 bases and J lost 5, with 15 bases in between. The CDR3 is made up of 13 amino acids. Germline values: CDR1 MNHNS, CDR2 SASEGT. CDR3 bases: TGTGCCAGCTTCCGGTCCAGTCTATATGGCTACACCTTC. Translation: CASFRSSLYGYTF.

This rearrangement joins TRBV9 to TRBJ2-4; possibly TRBD1 for D (6 bases). Germline assignment: CDR1 SGDLS and CDR2 YYNGEE. The CDR3 covers 14 residues. Trimming took 4 bases from V and 7 from J, leaving 15 bases between them. In DNA form, the CDR3 reads TGTGCCAGCAGCCCGGACAGCTGGGAGAACATTCAGTACTTC. This translates into CASSPDSWENIQYF.

This clonotype was observed at least ten times. J is TRBJ2-2 and V is TRBV7-2; 7 positions agree with TRBD1. CDR3 size: 16 residues. The V gene's germline CDR1 is SGHTA and CDR2 FQGNSA. Trimming removed 0 bases from V and 5 bases from J; junction bases left unmatched: 6. The CDR3 DNA reads TGTGCCAGCAGCTTAGCAGAGACAGGGCGGACCGGGGAGCTGTTTTTT. This gives the protein CASSLAETGRTGELFF.

The V call is TRBV6-2 or TRBV6-3, the J call TRBJ1-2; D possibly corresponds to TRBD1 (5 bases). The V and J ends lost 5 bases and 5 bases respectively, with 12 bases between them. CDR3 length: 13 residues. Germline lookup yields CDR1 MNHEY and CDR2 SVGEGT. The CDR3 DNA sequence: TGTGCCAGCAGTCGCGACAGTTTTTATGGCTACACCTTC. Its protein is CASSRDSFYGYTF.

The V and J genes are TRBV12-3 or TRBV12-4 and TRBJ2-2; 7 nucleotides align to TRBD1. J lost 2 bases, V lost 5 bases, and 5 bases had no gene match. The CDR3 consists of 15 residues. CDR3: CASSTRDSNTGELFF. In DNA form, the CDR3 reads TGTGCCAGCAGTACAAGGGACAGCAACACCGGGGAGCTGTTTTTT.

This clonotype was seen a handful of times. V and J are TRBV12-5 and TRBJ2-2; D is possibly TRBD1 or TRBD2 (5 bases each). The CDR3 contains 14 residues. V was shortened by 4 bases and J by 4 bases, with 10 bases between the two germline ends. Germline CDR1 reads LGHNT; CDR2 reads FRNRAP. CDR3 amino acids: CASGSGGATGELFF. The CDR3 DNA reads as TGTGCTAGTGGTTCTGGGGGTGCCACCGGGGAGCTGTTTTTT. The whole variable domain, filled in from reference TRBV12-5 and TRBJ2-2, reads DARVTQTPRHKVTEMGQEVTMRCQPILGHNTVFWYRQTMMQGLELLAYFRNRAPLDDSGMPKDRFSAEMPDATLATLKIQPSEPRDSAVYFCASGSGGATGELFFGEGSRLTVL.

This clonotype has at least ten counts. This sequence joins TRBV11-2 and TRBJ2-5, with D possibly TRBD2 on 6 matching bases. V shed 1 base and J shed 4 bases, with 13 bases lying between them. The CDR3 length is 15 residues. Germline V lookup: CDR1 SGHAT, CDR2 FQNNGV. The CDR3 coding sequence is TGTGCCAGCAGCTTAGGGATAAGGGAGGTAGAGACCCAGTACTTC. Protein sequence: CASSLGIREVETQYF.

Turning to this clonotype: This may stem from a read error, because a much larger clone lies one nucleotide away. The rearrangement links TRBV3-1 to TRBJ2-3; 11 nucleotides line up with TRBD2. CDR1 and CDR2 (germline): LGHDT, YNNKEL (reference sequence). The CDR3 contains 17 residues. CDR3 DNA sequence: TGTACCAGCAGCCAGGAAGGGACAGCTCTAGCGGGGGGTACGCAGTATTTT. Encoded protein: CTSSQEGTALAGGTQYF.

This clonotype was observed many times. The J gene is TRBJ1-1, the V gene TRBV19; 9 bases fit TRBD1. This CDR3 comprises 12 residues. Germline CDR1 reads LNHDA; CDR2 reads SQIVND (reference sequence). Trimming at V came to 8 bases and at J to 5 bases, leaving 3 bases not matched to a gene. The chain's CDR3 is CASGQGRTEAFF. CDR3 nucleotides: TGTGCCAGTGGACAGGGGAGGACTGAAGCTTTCTTT.

This clonotype was seen ten or more times. The chain has TRBV10-2 and TRBJ2-1, with unresolved D. CDR3 size: 13 residues. Germline V lookup: CDR1 WSHSY, CDR2 SAAADI. Trimming took 10 bases from V and 0 from J, leaving 10 bases between them. CDR3 protein: CATARNSYNEQFF. The DNA of the CDR3 is TGCGCCACAGCTAGAAACTCCTACAATGAGCAGTTCTTC.

The rearrangement links TRBV19 to TRBJ2-5; D is unresolved. Germline CDR1 and CDR2: LNHDA and SQIVND (reference sequence). The V and J ends lost 5 bases and 5 bases respectively, with 12 bases between them. The CDR3 extends over 13 amino acids. The CDR3 sequence is CASSFGLTETQYF. The CDR3 bases are TGTGCCAGTAGTTTTGGATTAACGGAGACCCAGTACTTC.

This clonotype was seen a handful of times. The chain is built from TRBV20-1 and TRBJ2-7; TRBD1 is a possible D gene (6 bases). The V and J ends lost 2 bases and 3 bases respectively, with 14 bases between them. This CDR3 region has 14 residues. CDR1 DFQATT and CDR2 SNEGSKA come from the germline V gene (reference sequence). CDR3 sequence: CSARIARGGYEQYF. CDR3 DNA: TGCAGTGCTAGAATCGCCAGGGGCGGCTACGAGCAGTACTTC.

This clonotype showed up just once. The J gene is TRBJ2-7, the V gene TRBV24-1; 11 nucleotides agree with TRBD2. The CDR3 has 16 amino acids. The ends lost 0 bases at V and 0 bases at J; junction bases unmatched: 0. The germline gives CDR1 KGHDR, CDR2 SFDVKD. The DNA for the CDR3 is TGTGCCACCAGTGATTTGGGGACTAGCGGCTCCTACGAGCAGTACTTC. It specifies CATSDLGTSGSYEQYF.

This clonotype came up a few times. The chain employs TRBV5-4 and TRBJ2-1; 9 nucleotides align to TRBD1. The length of the CDR3 is 14 residues. V lost 6 bases to trimming and J lost 9 bases; unmatched junction nucleotides: 10. Germline V gives CDR1 SGHNT, CDR2 YYREEE (reference sequence). The CDR3 here is CASTPGQGGTEQFF. The CDR3 DNA follows: TGTGCCAGCACCCCGGGACAGGGAGGGACTGAGCAGTTCTTC. Supplemented by reference TRBV5-4 and TRBJ2-1, the full variable domain reads ETGVTQSPTHLIKTRGQQVTLRCSSQSGHNTVSWYQQALGQGPQFIFQYYREEENGRGNFPPRFSGLQFPNYSSELNVNALELDDSALYLCASTPGQGGTEQFFGPGTRLTVL.

This clonotype was detected ten times or more. This chain uses TRBV20-1 with TRBJ2-7; D is ambiguous. Trimming took 3 bases from V and 2 from J, leaving 11 bases between them. The CDR3 has 13 amino acids. Looked up from germline, CDR1 is DFQATT and CDR2 is SNEGSKA (reference sequence). CDR3 sequence reads: CSASPGRTYEQYF. The DNA of the CDR3 is TGCAGTGCTAGCCCCGGACGTACCTACGAGCAGTACTTC.

This clonotype occurred many times. This chain joins TRBV6-1 and TRBJ1-4; D not resolved. Germline V CDR1 and CDR2: MNHNS, SASEGT. Trimming stripped 5 bases from V and 8 bases from J, with 15 bases between. The CDR3 extends over 14 amino acids. CDR3 sequence (DNA): TGTGCCAGCAGTCCTCGACCCTACGGGGAAAAACTGTTTTTT. This gives the protein CASSPRPYGEKLFF.

This clonotype was recorded a few times. The CDR3 DNA sequence: TGCAGTGCTATTGGGCCGATAGGGATACACGAGCAGTACTTC. This translates into CSAIGPIGIHEQYF. The chain couples TRBV20-1 to TRBJ2-7; D gene uncertain. CDR1 and CDR2 from the germline V gene are DFQATT and SNEGSKA (reference sequence). Trimming cost V 4 bases and J 5 bases, with 18 bases left between them. The CDR3 spans 14 residues.

This clonotype was seen many times. This rearrangement joins TRBV7-2 to TRBJ2-1, with 7 bases fitting TRBD1. Per germline, CDR1 SGHTA and CDR2 FQGNSA. Trimming took 5 bases from V and 10 from J; bases not matched to a gene: 5. The CDR3 consists of 12 residues. Here the CDR3 reads CASSKTGREQFF. The CDR3 coding sequence is TGTGCCAGCAGCAAGACAGGGCGCGAGCAGTTCTTC.

This clonotype was picked up many times. The chain links TRBV18 to TRBJ2-3; D is ambiguous. The CDR3 covers 11 residues. V lost 5 bases and J lost 7, with 7 bases in between. CDR1 and CDR2 (germline): KGHSH, LQKENI. CDR3 DNA sequence: TGTGCCAGCTCAGGCGGAAATACGCAGTATTTT. This gives the protein CASSGGNTQYF.

This clonotype has ten or more counts. The V gene is TRBV5-6, the J gene TRBJ2-3; TRBD2 agrees at 11 bases. Germline V CDR1 and CDR2: SGHDT, YYEEEE. J gave up 3 bases and V 2 bases, and 5 bases lay outside the gene matches. The CDR3 is 16 residues long. The CDR3 bases are TGTGCCAGCAGCTTCCAGACTAGCGGGATAACAGATACGCAGTATTTT. Amino acids: CASSFQTSGITDTQYF.

This clonotype was detected many times. The rearrangement uses TRBV2 and TRBJ2-5, with D perhaps matching TRBD2 (6 bases). CDR1 is SNHLY, CDR2 FYNNEI, per germline. Trimming shortened V by 8 bases and J by 1 base, and 11 bases separated the two germline ends. The CDR3 length is 13 residues. CDR3 coding DNA: TGTGCCAGCCGGGACTCTCTCCAAGAGACCCAGTACTTC. Its translation is CASRDSLQETQYF.

This clonotype was seen at least ten times. This rearrangement joins TRBV29-1 to TRBJ2-3; D uncertain. Germline CDR1 is SQVTM and CDR2 is ANQGSEA. V was cut by 7 bases and J by 0 bases, with 14 bases left in between. This CDR3 is built from 14 residues. The CDR3: CSGQRYLSTDTQYF. DNA of the CDR3: TGCAGCGGTCAACGTTACCTGAGCACAGATACGCAGTATTTT.

The chain is built from TRBV11-2 and TRBJ2-3; 13 bases are a match to TRBD2. V was pared by 5 bases and J by 5 bases, with 13 bases of the junction left unmatched. Germline V gene sequence: CDR1 SGHAT, CDR2 FQNNGV. The CDR3 is 18 residues long. CDR3 loop: CASSLIGGTSGVEDTQYF. The CDR3, as DNA: TGTGCCAGCAGCCTGATTGGTGGGACTAGCGGGGTGGAAGATACGCAGTATTTT. The variable domain in full, with the rest retrieved from reference TRBV11-2 and TRBJ2-3, is EAGVAQSPRYKIIEKRQSVAFWCNPISGHATLYWYQQILGQGPKLLIQFQNNGVVDDSQLPKDRFSAERLKGVDSTLKIQPAKLEDSAVYLCASSLIGGTSGVEDTQYFGPGTRLTVL.

This chain uses TRBV4-2 with TRBJ2-5; D possibly corresponds to TRBD2 (7 bases). The V gene's germline CDR1 is LGHNA and CDR2 YNFKEQ. The CDR3 has 17 residues. Trimming shortened V by 2 bases and J by 3 bases, and 19 bases separated the two germline ends. This CDR3 is CASSQRGRGAGEETQYF. The CDR3 region has the DNA TGTGCCAGCAGCCAAAGGGGACGGGGGGCGGGAGAAGAGACCCAGTACTTC.

The V call is TRBV12-3 or TRBV12-4, the J call TRBJ1-6; possibly TRBD1 for D (5 bases). V dropped 8 bases and J dropped 8 bases, with 10 bases sitting between them. The CDR3 extends over 12 amino acids. CDR3 region: CASGANYSPLHF. CDR3 bases: TGTGCCAGCGGGGCCAATTATTCACCCCTCCACTTT.

This clonotype came up many times. The rearrangement joins TRBV7-8 to TRBJ2-3; 11 nucleotides match TRBD2. Germline V lookup: CDR1 SGHVS, CDR2 FQNEAQ. Trimming cost V 6 bases and J 1 base; bases outside gene matches: 6. This CDR3 is built from 16 residues. CDR3 protein: CASSPFSGGGTDTQYF. CDR3 sequence (DNA): TGTGCCAGCAGTCCGTTTAGCGGGGGGGGCACAGATACGCAGTATTTT.

This clonotype was picked up many times. V and J are TRBV7-9 and TRBJ2-7; D is ambiguous. CDR1 SEHNR and CDR2 FQNEAQ come from the germline V gene (reference sequence). The ends were cut back, 5 bases at V and 5 bases at J, with 13 bases in the middle. The CDR3 contains 13 residues. In DNA, the CDR3 is TGTGCCAGCAGCCCTACGGCAAGGGACGAGCAGTACTTC. Translating gives CASSPTARDEQYF.

This clonotype was counted a few times. The CDR3 region has the DNA TGTGCCAGCAGACTATATTTCGGGGGAGAGCAGGGCCGATCCTACGAGCAGTACTTC. It yields the protein CASRLYFGGEQGRSYEQYF. The V call is TRBV6-1, the J call TRBJ2-7, with TRBD2 as a possible D gene (6 bases). V lost 6 bases to trimming and J lost 1 base, with 28 bases between them. Germline CDR1 is MNHNS and CDR2 is SASEGT. The CDR3 extends over 19 amino acids.